This T cell receptor beta chain was sequenced for a study of T-cell reconstitution after alpha-beta-depleted transplantation in children. Unique molecular identifiers tagged the TCRbeta library. TCRdb passed the PCR reads through MiXCR, listing each CDR3 protein once. The sample shows 250,000 or so distinct CDR3 sequences, 20% to 30% of them seen only once. This clonotype came up many times. In germline, CDR1 is MGHRA, CDR2 YSYEKL. J gave up 1 base and V 2 bases, and 4 bases lay outside the gene matches. This CDR3 has 15 residues. The receptor was derived from a female patient between 2 and 10 years old who had a stem cell transplant for congenital amegakaryocytic thrombocytopenia, so the T cells may come from the graft donor. Sequenced here: PBMCs, mostly from graft donor cells, sampled 360 days after TCRalphabeta/CD19-depleted stem cell transplant. The chain uses TRBV4-1 and TRBJ2-7; 8 bases line up with TRBD1. As DNA, the CDR3 is TGCGCCAGCAGCCAAAGACAGGGGCCATCCTACGAGCAGTACTTC. Amino acids: CASSQRQGPSYEQYF.